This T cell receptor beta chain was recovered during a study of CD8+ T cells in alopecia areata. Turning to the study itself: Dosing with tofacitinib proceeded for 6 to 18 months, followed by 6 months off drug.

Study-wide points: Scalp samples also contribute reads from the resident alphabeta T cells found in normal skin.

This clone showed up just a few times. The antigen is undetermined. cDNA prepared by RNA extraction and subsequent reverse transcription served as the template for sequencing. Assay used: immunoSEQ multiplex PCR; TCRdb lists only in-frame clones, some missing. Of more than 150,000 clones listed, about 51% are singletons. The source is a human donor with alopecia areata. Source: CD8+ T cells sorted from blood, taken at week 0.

The CDR3 is CASSHTGAEAFF. The CDR3 coding sequence is TGTGCCAGTAGTCACACGGGGGCTGAAGCTTTCTTT. This chain uses TRBV19 with TRBJ1-1, with D possibly TRBD1 on 5 matching bases. This CDR3 spans 12 amino acids. The germline V and J ends were trimmed by 5 bases and 6 bases, with 10 bases remaining between them. Germline V CDR1 and CDR2: LNHDA, SQIVND (reference sequence).